These T cell receptor beta chains were read from a single sample in a study of response to subunit inactivated influenza vaccine. TCRdb reprocessed the RT-PCR reads with MiXCR, giving one entry per CDR3 protein. The table has approximately 520,000 distinct CDR3 sequences, 16% seen once. Sequences were derived from CD4+ T cells sorted from PBMCs, sampled around 25 months after vaccination. These receptor sequences come from a man between 50 and 75 years old who received an inactivated influenza vaccine. CDR3s include the opening cysteine and the closing phenylalanine or tryptophan. The D gene is left open where the match is weak. Clone size is shown for a subset of rows, as once, few, many or a class of expanded clone.

>TRBV12-3/TRBV12-4|TRBJ2-1|-|TRBD2
TGTGCCAGCAGTCCTGCTAGCGGGGGGGCCAATGAGCAGTTCTTC
CASSPASGGANEQFF
>TRBV27|TRBJ1-2|few|-
TGTGCCAGCAGTTTGAAAGGAAGCTTTAAAGGCTACACCTTC
CASSLKGSFKGYTF
>TRBV20-1|TRBJ2-1|-|TRBD1
TGCAGTGCTCGCAAATCCGGGACAGGGGGCTGGAATGAGCAGTTCTTC
CSARKSGTGGWNEQFF
>TRBV5-1|TRBJ1-2|-|-
TGCGCCAGCAGCGTACAGGAGAACCATCTGTATGGCTACACCTTC
CASSVQENHLYGYTF
>TRBV18|TRBJ2-1|-|-
TGTGCCAGCTCACCCGTAGCTGAATCCTACAATGAGCAGTTCTTC
CASSPVAESYNEQFF
>TRBV24-1|TRBJ2-5|few|TRBD1
TGTGCCACCAGTGTTGGGACAGGGGGCTTTCAAGAGACCCAGTACTTC
CATSVGTGGFQETQYF
>TRBV12-3/TRBV12-4|TRBJ1-2|-|-
TGTGCCAGCGGCTCAGGGGTTCCGGGAAACTATGGCTACACCTTC
CASGSGVPGNYGYTF
>TRBV12-3/TRBV12-4|TRBJ2-2|-|-
TGTGCCAGCCGAATGATAGGGCACGAAGGGGAGCTGTTTTTT
CASRMIGHEGELFF
>TRBV7-9|TRBJ2-2|-|TRBD2
TGTGCCAGCAGCTTAGCTAGCGGGGAGAACGGGGAGCTGTTTTTT
CASSLASGENGELFF
>TRBV6-2/TRBV6-3|TRBJ2-7|few|-
TGTGCCAGCAGCCTATTTCTTAGGGGCGAGCAGTACTTC
CASSLFLRGEQYF
>TRBV12-3/TRBV12-4|TRBJ2-7|few|-
TGTGCCAGCAGTTTGCTCAACTCCTACGAGCAGTACTTC
CASSLLNSYEQYF